The 11 T cell receptor beta chains given below trace back to one sample, sequenced in a study of beta chain features in type 1 diabetes. Expressed TCRB transcripts were sequenced because the isolated RNA had all been reverse transcribed beforehand. Generated by immunoSEQ multiplex PCR, the TCRdb table keeps only in-frame clones and is missing some. In the table there are 900,000 or so clones, about 17% of which are singletons. Sample: naive CD4+ T cells from blood. These receptors were collected from a woman younger than 30 in good health.

The rearrangement uses TRBV5-4 and TRBJ2-5; D is possibly TRBD1 (5 bases). Trimming took 0 bases from V and 4 from J, leaving 10 bases between them. CDR3 length equals 14 residues. The germline V gene encodes CDR1 SGHNT and CDR2 YYREEE (reference sequence). The CDR3 loop reads CASSLGTQGETQYF. In DNA form, the CDR3 reads TGTGCCAGCAGCTTGGGCACCCAGGGAGAGACCCAGTACTTC.

The V gene is TRBV11-2, the J gene TRBJ2-3, with 10 bases aligning to TRBD2. After removal of 6 bases from V and 0 bases from J, the junction contained 6 bases not matched to a gene. CDR1 and CDR2 from the germline V gene are SGHAT and FQNNGV. The CDR3 spans 16 residues. CDR3 region: CASSGLAGASTDTQYF. CDR3 DNA: TGTGCCAGCAGTGGGCTAGCGGGAGCAAGCACAGATACGCAGTATTTT.

This clone appeared a few times. The V gene is TRBV7-9, the J gene TRBJ2-1; D unresolved. Trimming removed 5 bases at V and 11 bases at J, with 19 bases between. Germline lookup yields CDR1 SEHNR and CDR2 FQNEAQ (reference sequence). The CDR3 length is 14 residues. CDR3 region: CASSHLNNGPKQFF. The CDR3 region has the DNA TGTGCCAGCAGCCACCTTAATAATGGACCCAAGCAGTTCTTC.

Only a few counts were recorded for this clone. The chain is built from TRBV28 and TRBJ2-7; 7 nucleotides line up with TRBD1. Germline V gene sequence: CDR1 MDHEN, CDR2 SYDVKM. The CDR3 length is 14 residues. V trimming: 5 bases; J trimming: 5 bases; junction bases outside the gene matches: 9. Written as DNA, the CDR3 is TGTGCCAGCAGTCGGAGACAGGGTTCCGACGAGCAGTACTTC. As protein: CASSRRQGSDEQYF. Full variable domain (rest looked up from reference TRBV28 and TRBJ2-7): DVKVTQSSRYLVKRTGEKVFLECVQDMDHENMFWYRQDPGLGLRLIYFSYDVKMKEKGDIPEGYSVSREKKERFSLILESASTNQTSMYLCASSRRQGSDEQYFGPGTRLTVT.

This clone turned up a few times. The J gene is TRBJ2-1, the V gene TRBV2, with 9 bases fitting TRBD2. The CDR3 sequence is 17 residues long. CDR1 SNHLY and CDR2 FYNNEI come from the germline V gene. Trimming removed 0 bases from V and 0 bases from J; junction bases left unmatched: 3. CDR3 region: CASSEAHSGSSYNEQFF. CDR3 bases: TGTGCCAGCAGTGAAGCTCATAGCGGGAGCTCCTACAATGAGCAGTTCTTC.

The chain employs TRBV6-1 and TRBJ2-1; 11 positions match TRBD2. The germline CDR1 and CDR2 sequences are MNHNS and SASEGT. The CDR3 extends over 14 amino acids. With V trimmed by 5 bases and J by 8 bases, 5 bases remained unmatched. CDR3 protein: CASSTSGSRDEQFF. The DNA for the CDR3 is TGTGCCAGCAGTACTAGCGGGAGTAGGGATGAGCAGTTCTTC.

The CDR3 coding sequence is TGCAGCGTTGCTTGGAGGGGTAACGGGGGCACTGAAGCTTTCTTT. It encodes CSVAWRGNGGTEAFF. The rearrangement uses TRBV29-1 and TRBJ1-1, with a possible D match to TRBD1 (5 bases). Germline CDR1 is SQVTM and CDR2 is ANQGSEA. V lost 4 bases to trimming and J lost 4 bases, with 19 bases between them. CDR3 length equals 15 residues.

This clone is a singleton in its sample. The chain is built from TRBV28 and TRBJ1-3, with TRBD1 matching over 7 bases. Germline trimming cut 7 bases from V and 2 bases from J; bases unmatched to any gene: 8. Germline CDR1 is MDHEN and CDR2 is SYDVKM. The CDR3 has 15 residues. As DNA, the CDR3 is TGTGCCAGCAACCCCCAGACAGGGCCTGGAAACACCATATATTTT. Its protein is CASNPQTGPGNTIYF.

Only a few counts were recorded for this clone. This chain uses TRBV5-1 with TRBJ2-2; D perhaps matches TRBD1 (6 bases). V gave up 1 base and J gave up 0 bases, with 19 bases separating them. Germline V gives CDR1 SGHRS, CDR2 YFSETQ. The CDR3 is 19 amino acids. The CDR3 reads CASSLWAQQGRANTGELFF. CDR3 nucleotides: TGCGCCAGCAGCTTGTGGGCTCAACAGGGCAGAGCGAACACCGGGGAGCTGTTTTTT.

The chain couples TRBV2 to TRBJ2-3; perhaps D is TRBD1 or TRBD2 (6 bases each). Germline loops: CDR1 SNHLY, CDR2 FYNNEI. This CDR3 contains 16 residues. V was trimmed by 6 bases and J by 2 bases, leaving 18 bases between them. The CDR3 region has the DNA TGTGCCAGCAGGGGACACGGACTACTTCTCACAGATACGCAGTATTTT. It encodes CASRGHGLLLTDTQYF. The full variable domain, its missing parts supplied by reference TRBV2 and TRBJ2-3, is EPEVTQTPSHQVTQMGQEVILRCVPISNHLYFYWYRQILGQKVEFLVSFYNNEISEKSEIFDDQFSVERPDGSNFTLKIRSTKLEDSAMYFCASRGHGLLLTDTQYFGPGTRLTVL.

The J gene is TRBJ1-4, the V gene TRBV25-1, with TRBD1 matching over 12 bases. V gave up 2 bases and J gave up 4 bases; unmatched junction bases: 8. The CDR3 runs to 18 residues. Per the germline V gene, CDR1 is MGHDK and CDR2 is SYGVNS. CDR3 sequence (DNA): TGTGCCAGCAGTGAACACCCCTGGGACAGGGGGCATAATGAAAAACTGTTTTTT. Translating gives CASSEHPWDRGHNEKLFF.